This TCR beta chain was recovered during a study of cytomegalovirus exposure and HLA in healthy donors. Study results and limitations: In vitro, three CMV-associated chains proved specific for CMV antigens. Trimming of TCR beta V- and J-genes showed a link, identified in a later analysis, to a missense DCLRE1C variant.

Vbeta (60) and Jbeta (13) primers were used in the PCR. The protocol was immunoSEQ multiplex PCR, while the TCRdb copy is restricted to in-frame clones and leaves out a portion. This sample yields 200,000 to 250,000 clones, of which 70% to 90% are seen a single time; around 8.6% belongs to the top ten. About this clone: Its antigen is not known.

Germline values: CDR1 SNHLY, CDR2 FYNNEI. The trim removed 5 bases at V and 2 bases at J, leaving 7 bases unmatched. The CDR3 has 17 amino acids. The clonotype comes from a woman in her fifties or sixties in good health and CMV-seropositive. The sample comprised PBMCs. The chain has TRBV2 and TRBJ1-5, with TRBD1 matching over 12 bases. CDR3 sequence reads: CASSNRDRGQGNQPQHF. The CDR3 nucleotides are TGTGCCAGCAGTAACCGGGACAGGGGGCAAGGCAATCAGCCCCAGCATTTT. The full variable domain, completed using reference TRBV2 and TRBJ1-5, is EPEVTQTPSHQVTQMGQEVILRCVPISNHLYFYWYRQILGQKVEFLVSFYNNEISEKSEIFDDQFSVERPDGSNFTLKIRSTKLEDSAMYFCASSNRDRGQGNQPQHFGDGTRLSIL.